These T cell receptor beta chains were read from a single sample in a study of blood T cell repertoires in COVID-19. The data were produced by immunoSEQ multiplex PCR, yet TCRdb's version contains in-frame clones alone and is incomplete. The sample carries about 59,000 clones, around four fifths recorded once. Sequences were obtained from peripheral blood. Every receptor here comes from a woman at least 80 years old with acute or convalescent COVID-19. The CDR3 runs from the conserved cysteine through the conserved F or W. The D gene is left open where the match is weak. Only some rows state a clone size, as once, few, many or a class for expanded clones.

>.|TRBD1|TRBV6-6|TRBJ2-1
TGTGCCAGCAGTTATACGGGACAGGGGAAGTGGCAGTTCTTC
CASSYTGQGKWQFF
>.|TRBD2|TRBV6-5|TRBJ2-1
TGTGCCAGCAAAAGGCTAGCGGGAAGCAATGAGCAGTTCTTC
CASKRLAGSNEQFF
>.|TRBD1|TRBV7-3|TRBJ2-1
TGTGCCAGCAGCCAACTCGGGACAGGGGTTTACAATGAGCAGTTCTTC
CASSQLGTGVYNEQFF
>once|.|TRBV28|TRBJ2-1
TGTGCCAGCAGTTTACCCATGGGGGGCTCCTACAATGAGCAGTTCTTC
CASSLPMGGSYNEQFF
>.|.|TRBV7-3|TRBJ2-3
TGTGCCAGCAGCTTAGTGGGGGGGCCGGTAGATACGCAGTATTTT
CASSLVGGPVDTQYF
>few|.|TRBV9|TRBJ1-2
TGTGCCAGCAGCGGTTTCAGGGGTTTTGACTATGGCTACACCTTC
CASSGFRGFDYGYTF
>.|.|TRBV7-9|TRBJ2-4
TGTGCCAGCAGCTTAGGACAGCTCAAAAACATTCAGTACTTC
CASSLGQLKNIQYF
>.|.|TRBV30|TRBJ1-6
TGTGCCTGGAGCCCAGGTACCCTCGATTCACCCCTCCACTTT
CAWSPGTLDSPLHF
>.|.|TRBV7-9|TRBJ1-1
TGTGCCAGCAGCTTGGGGAATCAGGGGCTGGTGGGCACTGAAGCTTTCTTT
CASSLGNQGLVGTEAFF
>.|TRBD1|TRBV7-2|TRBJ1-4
TGTGCCAGCAGCCCCCCGACAGGGGTGAGTGAAAAACTGTTTTTT
CASSPPTGVSEKLFF
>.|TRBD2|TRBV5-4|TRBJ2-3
TGTGCCAGCAGCTTTGGGACTAGCGGGAGAATCACAGATACGCAGTATTTT
CASSFGTSGRITDTQYF
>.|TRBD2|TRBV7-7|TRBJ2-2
TGTGCCAGCAGCTTAGGTTTAGCGGGAGTTGACGGGGAGCTGTTTTTT
CASSLGLAGVDGELFF
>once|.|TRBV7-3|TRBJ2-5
TGTGCCCCTGACGTGGGGGCTAGGGAGGAGACCCAGTACTTC
CAPDVGAREETQYF
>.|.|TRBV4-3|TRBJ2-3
TGCGCCAGCAGCCAAGCCATCGGTTTCGGCACAGATACGCAGTATTTT
CASSQAIGFGTDTQYF
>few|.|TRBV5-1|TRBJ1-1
TGCGCCAGCAGCTTGAGGGGTGACAGGATTGGCACTGAAGCTTTCTTT
CASSLRGDRIGTEAFF
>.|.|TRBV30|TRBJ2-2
TGTGCCTGGAGTGTTAAGGGGACCGGGGAGCTGTTTTTT
CAWSVKGTGELFF
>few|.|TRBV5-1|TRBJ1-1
TGCGCCAGCAGCGAGCAGGGGCGGACTGAAGCTTTCTTT
CASSEQGRTEAFF
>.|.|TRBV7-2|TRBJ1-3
TGTGCCAGCAGCCTCGAATCCACAGGGCGTGGAAACACCATATATTTT
CASSLESTGRGNTIYF
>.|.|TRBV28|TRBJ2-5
TGTGCCAGCAGCTACTTGGTGGGGCCGACCCAGTACTTC
CASSYLVGPTQYF
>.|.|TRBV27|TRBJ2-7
TGTGCCAGCAGTTTATCAAAGACTTGGGTGGGCTACGAGCAGTACTTC
CASSLSKTWVGYEQYF
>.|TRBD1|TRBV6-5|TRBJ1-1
TGTGCCAGCAGACTACAGGGGGGGAACACTGAAGCTTTCTTT
CASRLQGGNTEAFF
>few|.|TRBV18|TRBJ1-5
TGTGCCAGCTCACCCGACAGTGGTACTCAGCCCCAGCATTTT
CASSPDSGTQPQHF
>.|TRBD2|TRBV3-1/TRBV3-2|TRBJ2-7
TGTGCCAGCAGCCAAGCCCTAGCGGGAGGGGGGGAGCAGTACTTC
CASSQALAGGGEQYF